This T cell receptor beta chain came from a study of T cell responses to AZD1222 COVID-19 vaccine. The study, taken as a whole, reports: Spike-specific TCR breadth and depth grew following two AZD1222 doses. Epitopes outside B.1.351 and B.1.1.7 mutated regions reportedly drew nearly half of spike TCRs.

Generated by immunoSEQ multiplex PCR, the TCRdb table keeps only in-frame clones and is missing some. Found here are about 120,000 clones, roughly 89% of them singletons; the top ten hold roughly 8.9%. Worth noting for this clone: The antigen is undetermined.

The sample in question was peripheral blood, obtained on day 0 of AZD1222 vaccination. This clonotype was sampled from an adult in good health.

In DNA form, the CDR3 reads TGTGCCAGCAGGGGGACTAGCGGAGGGTTCGGTGAGCAGTACTTC. It is translated as CASRGTSGGFGEQYF. The chain employs TRBV2 and TRBJ2-7; 11 bases map to TRBD2. Trimming took 6 bases from V and 7 from J; bases not matched to a gene: 11. The CDR3 runs 15 residues. Germline V gene sequence: CDR1 SNHLY, CDR2 FYNNEI.